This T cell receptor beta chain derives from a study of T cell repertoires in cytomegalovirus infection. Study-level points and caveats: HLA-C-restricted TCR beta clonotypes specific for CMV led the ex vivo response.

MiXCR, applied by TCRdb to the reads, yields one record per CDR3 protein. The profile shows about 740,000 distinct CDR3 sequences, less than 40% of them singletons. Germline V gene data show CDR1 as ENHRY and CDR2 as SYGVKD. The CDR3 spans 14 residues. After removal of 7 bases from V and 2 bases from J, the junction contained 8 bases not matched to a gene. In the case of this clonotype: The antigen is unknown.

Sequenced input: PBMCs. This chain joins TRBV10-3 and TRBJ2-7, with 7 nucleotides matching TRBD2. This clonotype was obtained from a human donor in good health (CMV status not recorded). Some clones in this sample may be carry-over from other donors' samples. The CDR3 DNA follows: TGTGCCATCAAGACTGCAGCGGGGCCCTACGAGCAGTACTTC. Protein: CAIKTAAGPYEQYF.